The 19 T cell receptor beta chains reported below all come from one sample, sequenced in a study of shared clonotypes between healthy human individuals. Sequencing used immunoSEQ multiplex PCR; TCRdb keeps in-frame clones, though not all of them. The sample lists about 510,000 clones, around 74% seen once, with 10% to 15% in the top ten. Source material: PBMCs. All receptors derive from a woman aged 40 to 50 in good health. Some clones in this sample may be carry-over from other donors' samples.

The J gene is TRBJ1-2, the V gene TRBV7-9; weak D call: TRBD1 (5 bases). In germline, CDR1 is SEHNR, CDR2 FQNEAQ (reference sequence). The CDR3 runs to 13 residues. The V end was cut by 10 bases, the J end by 5 bases, with 17 bases between. CDR3 DNA sequence: TGTGCCACTCAGACCCTGGGGCGATATGGCTACACCTTC. Its translation is CATQTLGRYGYTF.

The V and J genes are TRBV4-1 and TRBJ2-2; perhaps TRBD2 as D (6 bases). Trimming left V 6 bases short and J 4 bases short, with 18 bases between. This CDR3 has 16 residues. Germline CDR1 MGHRA, CDR2 YSYEKL. The CDR3 DNA is TGCGCCAGCAGGAGCCCGGTGGCGGGATTCACCGGGGAGCTGTTTTTT. Protein: CASRSPVAGFTGELFF.

The CDR3 protein is CASSPIRREGLDEQFF. For the CDR3, the DNA is TGCGCCAGCAGCCCGATCCGGCGGGAGGGCCTCGATGAGCAGTTCTTC. The rearrangement links TRBV5-1 to TRBJ2-1; 9 nucleotides match TRBD2. CDR1 is SGHRS and CDR2 is YFSETQ in the germline V gene. V was pared by 4 bases and J by 8 bases, with 13 bases of the junction left unmatched. The CDR3 spans 16 residues. Variable domain in full (rest from reference TRBV5-1 and TRBJ2-1): KAGVTQTPRYLIKTRGQQVTLSCSPISGHRSVSWYQQTPGQGLQFLFEYFSETQRNKGNFPGRFSGRQFSNSRSEMNVSTLELGDSALYLCASSPIRREGLDEQFFGPGTRLTVL.

The CDR3 DNA reads as TGTGCCAGCAGCCTAGGCCCTCACAGGGGGTACGAGCAGTACTTC. This encodes CASSLGPHRGYEQYF. The chain couples TRBV7-9 to TRBJ2-7; 8 bases fit TRBD1. The V gene end was trimmed by 5 bases and the J gene end by 4 bases; junction bases not matched to a gene: 10. The CDR3 runs 15 residues. Germline V lookup: CDR1 SEHNR, CDR2 FQNEAQ (reference sequence).

V is TRBV7-8 and J is TRBJ1-2; TRBD1 matches at 9 bases. Trimming took 4 bases from V and 7 from J; bases not matched to a gene: 10. This CDR3 comprises 15 residues. Germline lookup yields CDR1 SGHVS and CDR2 FQNEAQ. The CDR3: CASSSHSGTGLGYTF. The CDR3 nucleotides are TGTGCCAGCAGCTCCCACTCCGGGACAGGGCTTGGCTACACCTTC.

The chain has TRBV5-5 and TRBJ2-1; possible D gene TRBD1, 6 bases. Germline loops: CDR1 SGHKS, CDR2 YYEKEE (reference sequence). The ends were cut back, 4 bases at V and 6 bases at J, with 14 bases in the middle. The CDR3 spans 14 residues. The CDR3 loop reads CASSPNAGVNEQFF. CDR3 nucleotides: TGTGCCAGCAGCCCGAACGCAGGGGTCAATGAGCAGTTCTTC.

The chain couples TRBV5-1 to TRBJ2-5; tentatively, D is TRBD2 (6 bases). The V end was cut by 6 bases, the J end by 2 bases, with 14 bases between. The CDR3 length is 14 residues. CDR1 and CDR2 from the germline V gene are SGHRS and YFSETQ. CDR3 region: CASTRGSTQETQYF. The CDR3 nucleotides read TGCGCCAGCACCCGGGGGTCTACACAAGAGACCCAGTACTTC.

V and J are TRBV14 and TRBJ2-7; possible D gene TRBD1, 7 bases. Germline assignment: CDR1 SGHDN and CDR2 FVKESK. The CDR3 runs 13 residues. Trimming left V 0 bases short and J 10 bases short, with 13 bases between. CDR3 bases: TGTGCCAGCAGCCAAGATCTCAGGGGGGTTCAGTACTTC. It translates to CASSQDLRGVQYF.

This clone was counted many times. The gene calls are TRBV6-6 and TRBJ1-1, with 8 bases aligning to TRBD1. The germline CDR1 and CDR2 sequences are MNHNY and SVGAGI (reference sequence). The CDR3 is made up of 13 amino acids. Losses at the gene ends were 4 bases for V and 10 bases for J; bases not matched to a gene: 8. CDR3 in amino acids: CASSSTPGQGAFF. The CDR3 bases are TGTGCCAGCAGTTCCACCCCCGGACAGGGAGCTTTCTTT.

The V and J genes are TRBV5-6 and TRBJ1-2, with 7 bases identical to TRBD1. The V and J ends lost 4 bases and 4 bases, in that order; junction bases with no gene match: 10. This CDR3 is built from 15 residues. CDR1 and CDR2 (germline): SGHDT, YYEEEE. The CDR3: CASSATGTVVYGYTF. CDR3 DNA sequence: TGTGCCAGCAGCGCAACCGGGACAGTGGTCTATGGCTACACCTTC.

This chain connects TRBV6-1 to TRBJ2-4; TRBD2 aligns across 10 bases. Trimming took 0 bases from V and 0 from J; bases not matched to a gene: 8. The germline V gene has CDR1 MNHNS and CDR2 SASEGT. The CDR3 has 19 amino acids. The DNA for the CDR3 is TGTGCCAGCAGTGAAGCTGGACTAGCGGAACTTATAGCCAAAAACATTCAGTACTTC. Protein sequence: CASSEAGLAELIAKNIQYF.

The chain recombines TRBV7-3 with TRBJ2-1, with D hard to call. Germline V gene lookup returns CDR1 SGHTA and CDR2 FQGTGA. This CDR3 spans 16 amino acids. V was pared by 0 bases and J by 2 bases, with 11 bases between. As DNA, the CDR3 is TGTGCCAGCAGCTTAACCCTTGGGCCTGCCTACAATGAGCAGTTCTTC. It specifies CASSLTLGPAYNEQFF.

This chain links TRBV5-6 with TRBJ2-1; a weak D match, TRBD2 (5 bases). V shed 4 bases and J shed 6 bases, with 11 bases lying between them. This CDR3 has 13 residues. Germline V lookup: CDR1 SGHDT, CDR2 YYEEEE. The CDR3 here is CASSNAGSNEQFF. The CDR3 DNA is TGTGCCAGCAGCAACGCGGGCAGCAATGAGCAGTTCTTC. Full variable domain (rest looked up from reference TRBV5-6 and TRBJ2-1): DAGVTQSPTHLIKTRGQQVTLRCSPKSGHDTVSWYQQALGQGPQFIFQYYEEEERQRGNFPDRFSGHQFPNYSSELNVNALLLGDSALYLCASSNAGSNEQFFGPGTRLTVL.

The V and J genes are TRBV5-1 and TRBJ2-1; TRBD2 aligns across 10 bases. This CDR3 is 18 amino acids long. V shed 1 base, J shed 6 bases, and the junction held 13 bases outside the gene matches. Germline CDR1 reads SGHRS; CDR2 reads YFSETQ. The CDR3 DNA follows: TGCGCCAGCAGCTTGACAACCTCCTCTAGCGGGAGTGGCAATGAGCAGTTCTTC. Protein: CASSLTTSSSGSGNEQFF.

This sequence joins TRBV4-3 and TRBJ2-3, with TRBD2 matching 7 bases. Germline CDR1 LGHNA, CDR2 YSLEER. V lost 1 base, J lost 1 base, and 5 bases stayed unmatched. CDR3 length: 16 amino acids. The CDR3 nucleotides are TGCGCCAGCAGCCAAGCTGGACTAGGGGGCACAGATACGCAGTATTTT. Translation gives CASSQAGLGGTDTQYF.

The genes are TRBV25-1 and TRBJ2-7, with TRBD2 matching 9 bases. The germline CDR1 and CDR2 sequences are MGHDK and SYGVNS. The V gene end was trimmed by 2 bases and the J gene end by 4 bases; junction bases not matched to a gene: 9. The CDR3 spans 16 residues. This chain's CDR3 is CASSEGSGRSLYEQYF. CDR3 DNA: TGTGCCAGCAGTGAAGGGAGCGGGAGGTCCCTTTACGAGCAGTACTTC.

The chain employs TRBV18 and TRBJ1-5; 9 bases map to TRBD1. The CDR3 is made up of 14 amino acids. Looked up from germline, CDR1 is KGHSH and CDR2 is LQKENI. V lost 5 bases to trimming and J lost 6 bases; unmatched junction nucleotides: 5. This chain's CDR3 is CASSNGQGSQPQHF. The CDR3 coding sequence is TGTGCCAGCTCAAACGGACAGGGGAGTCAGCCCCAGCATTTT.

CDR3 in DNA: TGTGCCAGCAGTGAAGCGGCCGCTTGGGGAACTGAAGCTTTCTTT. It specifies CASSEAAAWGTEAFF. The chain combines TRBV2 with TRBJ1-1; D remains unclear. V was trimmed by 0 bases and J by 5 bases, leaving 13 bases between them. CDR3 size: 15 residues. Germline values: CDR1 SNHLY, CDR2 FYNNEI.

The chain uses TRBV6-5 and TRBJ2-7; 9 nucleotides match TRBD1. Germline V gene data show CDR1 as MNHEY and CDR2 as SVGAGI. This CDR3 comprises 14 residues. The ends lost 6 bases at V and 7 bases at J; junction bases unmatched: 10. In nucleotides, the CDR3 is TGTGCCAGCAGGGATCTTACAGGGGGCAAAGAGCAGTACTTC. It translates to CASRDLTGGKEQYF.